The entry below gives a single TCR beta chain sequence along with its context. Its antigen remains unknown. Libraries were prepared by immunoSEQ multiplex PCR; TCRdb keeps only in-frame clonotypes and omits some of them. The sample holds about 50,000 clones; 85% to 90% are singletons and the top ten take approximately 0.78%. This record belongs to a study of OX40 agonist ivuxolimab in advanced cancers. Whole-study context: The drug used for patients, ivuxolimab, was an agonistic anti-OX40 (CD134) antibody. Every 2 weeks, patients got intravenous ivuxolimab at one of six dose levels (0.01-10 mg/kg).

Study-wide points: CD4+ and CD8+ blood T cells expanded clonally by week 6 at 0.1 to 3.0 mg/kg.

V trimming: 7 bases; J trimming: 10 bases; junction bases outside the gene matches: 10. The CDR3 totals 14 residues. Germline assignment: CDR1 LNHDA and CDR2 SQIVND (reference sequence). This receptor was obtained from an adult with an advanced solid tumor such as melanoma, head and neck, liver or kidney cancer. V and J are TRBV19 and TRBJ1-4; 9 bases fit TRBD1. The material was CD4+ or CD8+ T cells sorted from blood, obtained in a trial of the OX40 agonist ivuxolimab. CDR3 amino acids: CASTLGQGGGKLFF. The CDR3 nucleotides are TGTGCCAGTACCCTGGGACAGGGAGGCGGAAAACTGTTTTTT.